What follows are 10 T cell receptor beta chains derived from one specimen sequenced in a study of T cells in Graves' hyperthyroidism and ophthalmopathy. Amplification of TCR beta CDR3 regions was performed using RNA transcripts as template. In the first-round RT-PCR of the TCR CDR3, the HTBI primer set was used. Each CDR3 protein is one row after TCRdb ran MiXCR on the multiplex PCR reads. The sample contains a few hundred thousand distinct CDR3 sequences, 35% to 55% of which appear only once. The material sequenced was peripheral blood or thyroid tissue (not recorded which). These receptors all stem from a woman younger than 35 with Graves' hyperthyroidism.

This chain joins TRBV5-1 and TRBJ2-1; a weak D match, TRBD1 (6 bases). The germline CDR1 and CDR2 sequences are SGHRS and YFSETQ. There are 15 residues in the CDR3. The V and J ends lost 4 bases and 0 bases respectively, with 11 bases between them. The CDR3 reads CASSKDSSSYNEQFF. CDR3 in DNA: TGCGCCAGCAGCAAGGACAGTAGCTCCTACAATGAGCAGTTCTTC.

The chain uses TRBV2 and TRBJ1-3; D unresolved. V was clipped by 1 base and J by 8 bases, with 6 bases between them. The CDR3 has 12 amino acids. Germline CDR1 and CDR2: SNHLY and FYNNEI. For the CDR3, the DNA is TGTGCCAGCAGTGAAGAAGAGGACACCATATATTTT. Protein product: CASSEEEDTIYF.

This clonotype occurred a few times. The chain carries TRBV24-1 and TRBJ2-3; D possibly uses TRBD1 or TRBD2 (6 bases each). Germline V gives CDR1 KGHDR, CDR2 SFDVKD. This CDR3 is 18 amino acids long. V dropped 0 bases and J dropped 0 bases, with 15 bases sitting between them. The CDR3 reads CATSDLGTGTPSTDTQYF. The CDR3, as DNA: TGTGCCACCAGTGATTTGGGTACAGGGACTCCAAGCACAGATACGCAGTATTTT.

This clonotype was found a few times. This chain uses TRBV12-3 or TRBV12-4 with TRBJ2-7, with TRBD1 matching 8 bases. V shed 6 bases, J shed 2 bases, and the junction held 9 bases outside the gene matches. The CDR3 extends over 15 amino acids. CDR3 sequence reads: CASSEAYRGTYEQYF. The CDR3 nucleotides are TGTGCCAGCAGCGAAGCCTACAGGGGGACCTACGAGCAGTACTTC.

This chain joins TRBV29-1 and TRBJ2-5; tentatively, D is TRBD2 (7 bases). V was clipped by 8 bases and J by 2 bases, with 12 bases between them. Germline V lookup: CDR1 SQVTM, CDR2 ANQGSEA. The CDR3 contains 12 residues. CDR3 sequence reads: CSLGGEQETQYF. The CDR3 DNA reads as TGCAGCTTAGGGGGGGAACAAGAGACCCAGTACTTC.

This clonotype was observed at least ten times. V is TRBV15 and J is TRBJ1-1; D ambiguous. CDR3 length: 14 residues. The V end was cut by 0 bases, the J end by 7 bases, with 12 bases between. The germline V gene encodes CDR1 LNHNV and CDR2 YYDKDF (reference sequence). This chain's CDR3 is CATSRERTDSEAFF. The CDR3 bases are TGTGCCACCAGCAGAGAAAGAACGGATAGTGAAGCTTTCTTT.

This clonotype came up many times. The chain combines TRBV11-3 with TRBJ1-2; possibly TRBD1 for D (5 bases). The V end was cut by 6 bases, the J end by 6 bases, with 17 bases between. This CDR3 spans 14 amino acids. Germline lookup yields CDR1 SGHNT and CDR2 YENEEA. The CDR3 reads CASSPRPGRDGYTF. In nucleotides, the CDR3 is TGTGCCAGCAGTCCGCGCCCGGGCAGGGATGGCTACACCTTC.

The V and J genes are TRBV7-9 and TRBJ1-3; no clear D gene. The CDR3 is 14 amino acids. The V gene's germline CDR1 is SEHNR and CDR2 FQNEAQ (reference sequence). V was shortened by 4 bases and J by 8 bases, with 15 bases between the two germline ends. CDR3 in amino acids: CASSSLSTGDTIYF. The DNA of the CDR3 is TGTGCCAGCAGCTCCCTCTCAACGGGAGACACCATATATTTT.

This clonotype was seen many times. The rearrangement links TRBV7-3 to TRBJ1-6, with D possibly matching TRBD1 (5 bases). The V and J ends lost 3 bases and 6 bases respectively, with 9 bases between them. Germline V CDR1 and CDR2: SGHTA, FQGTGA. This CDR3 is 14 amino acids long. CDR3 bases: TGTGCCAGCAGCTTGGGGACGGTTAATTCACCCCTCCACTTT. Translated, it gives CASSLGTVNSPLHF.

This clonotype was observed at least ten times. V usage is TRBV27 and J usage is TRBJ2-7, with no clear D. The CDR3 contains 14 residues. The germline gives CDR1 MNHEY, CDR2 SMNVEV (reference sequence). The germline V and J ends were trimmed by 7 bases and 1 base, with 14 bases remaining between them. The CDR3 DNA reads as TGTGCCAGCACGTCCAGAGGAAATTCCTACGAGCAGTACTTC. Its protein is CASTSRGNSYEQYF.